This note documents a single T cell receptor (beta chain) sequence. The ends were cut back, 4 bases at V and 1 base at J, with 13 bases in the middle. This CDR3 spans 15 amino acids. Germline CDR1 SGHVS, CDR2 FNYEAQ. CD45RO-negative, CCR7-selected cells formed the naive CD8 fraction, which excluded terminally differentiated effector memory CD45RA+ cells. There were only Caucasian adults among the donors, and all lived in Nashville, Tennessee. Profiled with immunoSEQ multiplex PCR; TCRdb holds only in-frame clones, not every one. In the table there are under 1 million clones, about 92% of which are singletons. This entry belongs to a study of shared clonotypes between healthy human individuals.

The chain combines TRBV7-6 with TRBJ1-1, with a tentative D call TRBD1 (5 bases). The origin of this receptor is a man between 25 and 39 years old in good health. The sequenced sample was naive CD8+ T cells sorted from blood. As DNA, the CDR3 is TGTGCCAGCAGCTCAGCGGGACTCAAGAACACTGAAGCTTTCTTT. This codes for CASSSAGLKNTEAFF.